One sample yielded the 5 T cell receptor beta chains listed below, sequenced in a study of shared clonotypes between healthy human individuals (dated by TCRdb to the early 2020s). Libraries came from the immunoSEQ multiplex PCR assay. As stored in TCRdb, this immuneACCESS dataset retains in-frame rearrangements with V and J assigned. A fraction of the clones does not appear; measured against another copy, unresolved V genes explain less than half of the discrepancy, and the remainder lacks a known reason. The sample includes 300,000 to 400,000 clones, with roughly 80% observed a single time. The ten largest clones represent over 9.5% of the sample. Source material: memory CD4+ T cells sorted from blood. The sample's cell subset or site label, in plain terms: CD45RA-negative fraction. The receptors originated from a man aged 30-40 years in good health.

The chain is built from TRBV7-6 and TRBJ2-3; the match to TRBD2 covers 7 bases. The CDR3 runs to 13 residues. The junction had 1 base not matched to a gene; V was cut back by 5 bases and J by 2 bases. Germline CDR1 and CDR2: SGHVS and FNYEAQ. Here the CDR3 DNA reads TGTGCCAGCAGCCGGGACTACACAGATACGCAGTATTTT. As protein: CASSRDYTDTQYF.

This chain links TRBV7-2 with TRBJ2-3; tentatively, D is TRBD2 (6 bases). Per the germline V gene, CDR1 is SGHTA and CDR2 is FQGNSA. The CDR3 loop spans 12 amino acids. V was pared by 4 bases and J by 4 bases, with 6 bases between. The CDR3 sequence: CASSWGADTQYF. The CDR3 DNA sequence: TGTGCCAGCAGCTGGGGGGCAGATACGCAGTATTTT.

V and J are TRBV6-1 and TRBJ2-7; D unresolved. This CDR3 is built from 12 residues. Trimming removed 4 bases at V and 1 base at J, with 5 bases between. The germline CDR1 and CDR2 sequences are MNHNS and SASEGT. This CDR3 reads CASSGHSYEQYF. In DNA form, the CDR3 reads TGTGCCAGCAGTGGACATTCCTACGAGCAGTACTTC.

The chain couples TRBV7-9 to TRBJ1-4; D possibly corresponds to TRBD1 (5 bases). The CDR3 is 15 residues long. V was trimmed by 1 base and J by 7 bases, leaving 13 bases between them. CDR1 SEHNR and CDR2 FQNEAQ come from the germline V gene (reference sequence). The CDR3 nucleotides read TGTGCCAGCAGCTTAGGGGCAGGGAGGACTGAAAAACTGTTTTTT. It encodes CASSLGAGRTEKLFF.

This clone was counted many times. The sample contains more than one DNA sequence encoding this CDR3. CDR3 sequence (DNA): TGCGCCAGCAGCGGACTAGCGGAGGGGCGCACCGGGGAGCTGTTTTTT. Translation: CASSGLAEGRTGELFF. The chain employs TRBV10-1 and TRBJ2-2; 10 bases match TRBD2. V trimming: 6 bases; J trimming: 4 bases; junction bases outside the gene matches: 8. Germline values: CDR1 WNHNN, CDR2 SYGVQD (reference sequence). The CDR3 is 16 amino acids.